This T cell receptor (beta chain) was recorded in a study of blood T cell repertoires in COVID-19. Whole-study context: Sources were T cells, B-cell-depleted T cells, or PBMCs; the material itself was cDNA or gDNA.

In the source study's methods: Amplification of reference gene primers provided the estimated nucleated cell counts. Only in-frame clones appear in the TCRdb table, and some are missing; sequencing was by immunoSEQ multiplex PCR. For V, J and clone size, that table is used; D and trimming come from the DNA. The sample lists roughly 670,000 clones, about 90% occurring once. The CDR3 loop spans 17 amino acids. This clone was observed a handful of times. The rearrangement links TRBV12-2 to TRBJ1-6; the table names TRBD1, a call not compared with the DNA. TRBV12-2 is a pseudogene segment. Sequencing input: peripheral blood. The source of this sequence is a woman between 18 and 30 years old with acute or convalescent COVID-19. CDR3 residues: CASRLGVFQGQQSPLHF. The CDR3 DNA sequence: TGTGCAAGTCGCTTAGGTGTGTTCCAGGGGCAACAATCACCCCTCCACTTT.